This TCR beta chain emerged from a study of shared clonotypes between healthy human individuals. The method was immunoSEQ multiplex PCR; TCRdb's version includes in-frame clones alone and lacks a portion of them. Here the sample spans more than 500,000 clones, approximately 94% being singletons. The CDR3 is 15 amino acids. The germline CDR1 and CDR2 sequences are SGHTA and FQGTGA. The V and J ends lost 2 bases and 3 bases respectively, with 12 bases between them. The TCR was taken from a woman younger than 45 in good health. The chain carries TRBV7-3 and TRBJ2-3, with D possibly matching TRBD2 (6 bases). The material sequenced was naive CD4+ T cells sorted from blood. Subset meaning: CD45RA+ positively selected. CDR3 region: CASSLSGGETDTQYF. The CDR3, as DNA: TGTGCCAGCAGCTTATCCGGGGGAGAGACAGATACGCAGTATTTT.